The 20 T cell receptor beta chains given below trace back to one sample, sequenced in a study of Ad26.COV2.S vaccination and SARS-CoV-2 variants. Assay used: immunoSEQ multiplex PCR; TCRdb lists only in-frame clones, some missing. Found here are nearly 400,000 clones, approximately 91% of them singletons; the top ten hold under 2%. Treatment: some 19 received Ad26.COV2.S at low or high dose, single or two shots; 5 received placebo; per-sample allocation not given. The investigators took samples on day 63 after the first vaccine or placebo injection. The sequenced sample was peripheral blood, obtained in a trial of Ad26.COV2.S vaccine versus placebo. Receptors were obtained from a person between 18 and 60 years old who received the Ad26.COV2.S COVID-19 vaccine or a placebo.

The J gene is TRBJ1-1, the V gene TRBV12-3 or TRBV12-4; 9 bases map to TRBD1. The CDR3 runs to 12 residues. Losses at the gene ends were 8 bases for V and 3 bases for J; bases not matched to a gene: 1. The DNA for the CDR3 is TGTGCCAGCCGGGACAGGGACACTGAAGCTTTCTTT. Translation: CASRDRDTEAFF.

This chain connects TRBV30 to TRBJ2-6, with 8 bases matching TRBD2. The CDR3 length is 15 residues. Germline V gene sequence: CDR1 GTSNPN, CDR2 SVGIG (reference sequence). V shed 2 bases, J shed 2 bases, and the junction held 2 bases outside the gene matches. CDR3 region: CAWSPGGPGANVLTF. Written as DNA, the CDR3 is TGTGCCTGGAGTCCGGGAGGGCCTGGGGCCAACGTCCTGACTTTC.

This chain links TRBV5-6 with TRBJ1-5; no clear D gene. This CDR3 is 18 amino acids long. V was cut by 2 bases and J by 1 base, with 19 bases left in between. Germline values: CDR1 SGHDT, CDR2 YYEEEE. The CDR3 DNA reads TGTGCCAGCAGCTTAGCTCCGGGATTGGGAGGGAGCAATCAGCCCCAGCATTTT. The encoded protein is CASSLAPGLGGSNQPQHF.

This clone was counted once. The chain combines TRBV7-9 with TRBJ1-3; a weak D match, TRBD1 (5 bases). CDR3 length equals 16 residues. Between the trimmed V and J ends, which lost 0 bases and 3 bases, there was a span of 12 bases. The germline gives CDR1 SEHNR, CDR2 FQNEAQ (reference sequence). The chain's CDR3 is CASSLAGGGLGNTIYF. The CDR3 coding sequence is TGTGCCAGCAGCTTAGCTGGGGGTGGACTTGGAAACACCATATATTTT.

V usage is TRBV11-1 and J usage is TRBJ2-5, with a tentative D call TRBD1 (6 bases). Trimming pared 4 bases from V and 1 base from J, leaving 13 bases between. Germline CDR1 is SGHAT and CDR2 is FQDESV (reference sequence). The CDR3 totals 15 residues. For the CDR3, the DNA is TGTGCCAGCAGCTATCCGGGACACCGCCAAGAGACCCAGTACTTC. It encodes CASSYPGHRQETQYF.

This chain connects TRBV10-2 to TRBJ2-1; the match to TRBD2 covers 8 bases. There are 15 residues in the CDR3. With 6 bases clipped from V and 6 bases from J, the junction kept 10 bases outside the gene matches. CDR1 and CDR2 from the germline V gene are WSHSY and SAAADI. The CDR3 here is CASRVAGLGRNEQFF. Here the CDR3 DNA reads TGCGCCAGCAGGGTAGCGGGACTGGGGCGCAATGAGCAGTTCTTC.

The chain couples TRBV6-1 to TRBJ1-1; D not certain. This CDR3 contains 10 residues. From germline, CDR1 is MNHNS and CDR2 SASEGT. The germline V and J ends were trimmed by 2 bases and 10 bases, with 5 bases remaining between them. This chain's CDR3 is CASSERGAFF. CDR3 sequence (DNA): TGTGCCAGCAGTGAAAGAGGAGCTTTCTTT.

V usage is TRBV28 and J usage is TRBJ1-2; TRBD1 matches at 8 bases. The trim removed 5 bases at V and 5 bases at J, leaving 10 bases unmatched. The CDR3 consists of 15 residues. Germline CDR1 reads MDHEN; CDR2 reads SYDVKM. Written as DNA, the CDR3 is TGTGCCAGCAGTACCCCGGGACAGGTGCCTTATGGCTACACCTTC. Translating gives CASSTPGQVPYGYTF.

The CDR3 protein is CASSPILATSVPYEQYF. The CDR3 DNA reads as TGTGCCAGCAGCCCCATCCTGGCGACTAGCGTGCCCTACGAGCAGTACTTC. J is TRBJ2-7 and V is TRBV16; 8 bases are shared with TRBD2. CDR1 and CDR2 (germline): KGHSY, FQNENV. The CDR3 has 17 residues. The trim removed 4 bases at V and 2 bases at J, leaving 13 bases unmatched.

The gene calls are TRBV3-1 (or the pseudogene TRBV3-2) and TRBJ1-3; 7 nucleotides align to TRBD1. Germline-derived CDR1 and CDR2 are LGHDT and YNNKEL (reference sequence). This CDR3 has 15 amino acids. Trimming took 4 bases from V and 2 from J; bases not matched to a gene: 5. The CDR3 coding sequence is TGTGCCAGCAGCCCGGGACAGCTCCCTGGAAACACCATATATTTT. Amino acids: CASSPGQLPGNTIYF.

V and J are TRBV5-1 and TRBJ1-4, with D unresolved. This CDR3 comprises 14 residues. Trimming shortened V by 2 bases and J by 3 bases, and 8 bases separated the two germline ends. Per the germline V gene, CDR1 is SGHRS and CDR2 is YFSETQ. The CDR3 DNA sequence: TGCGCCAGCAGCTTCGTAGGGTCTAATGAAAAACTGTTTTTT. It translates to CASSFVGSNEKLFF.

This chain connects TRBV11-2 to TRBJ2-7; TRBD2 agrees at 13 bases. The CDR3 consists of 17 residues. V was clipped by 0 bases and J by 2 bases; unmatched bases: 4. Germline-derived CDR1 and CDR2 are SGHAT and FQNNGV. The CDR3 loop is CASSLDPGLAGTYEQYF. CDR3 nucleotide sequence: TGTGCCAGCAGCTTAGATCCGGGACTAGCGGGAACCTACGAGCAGTACTTC.

J is TRBJ1-1 and V is TRBV30, with 8 bases aligning to TRBD1. This CDR3 is 12 amino acids long. Germline V gives CDR1 GTSNPN, CDR2 SVGIG (reference sequence). V gave up 5 bases and J gave up 1 base; unmatched junction bases: 0. This chain's CDR3 is CAWDRGNTEAFF. The CDR3 coding sequence is TGTGCCTGGGACAGGGGGAACACTGAAGCTTTCTTT.

This chain connects TRBV6-1 to TRBJ1-1; 9 nucleotides agree with TRBD1. CDR1 MNHNS and CDR2 SASEGT come from the germline V gene. Trimming at V came to 2 bases and at J to 3 bases, leaving 7 bases not matched to a gene. This CDR3 spans 16 amino acids. CDR3 bases: TGTGCCAGCAGTGAAACGACAGGGGGTATGGACACTGAAGCTTTCTTT. It encodes CASSETTGGMDTEAFF.

The rearrangement uses TRBV7-8 and TRBJ2-3; D possibly matches TRBD1 or TRBD2 (5 bases each). In germline, CDR1 is SGHVS, CDR2 FQNEAQ. This CDR3 spans 15 amino acids. The germline V and J ends were trimmed by 0 bases and 1 base, with 8 bases remaining between them. CDR3 residues: CASSLARGGTDTQYF. DNA of the CDR3: TGTGCCAGCAGCTTAGCGAGGGGAGGCACAGATACGCAGTATTTT.

V usage is TRBV30 and J usage is TRBJ2-3; D not resolved. V was trimmed by 5 bases and J by 3 bases, leaving 6 bases between them. The CDR3 loop spans 11 amino acids. Germline CDR1 GTSNPN, CDR2 SVGIG (reference sequence). In DNA, the CDR3 is TGTGCCTGGGGACCGACAGATACGCAGTATTTT. Its translation is CAWGPTDTQYF.

J is TRBJ2-4 and V is TRBV4-2; 8 bases are shared with TRBD2. Looked up from germline, CDR1 is LGHNA and CDR2 is YNFKEQ. CDR3 length: 19 residues. The ends lost 8 bases at V and 0 bases at J; junction bases unmatched: 18. The CDR3 DNA follows: TGTGCCAGCTCCCCCAATCTGGGTAGCGGGACCCTAGCCAAAAACATTCAGTACTTC. Translated: CASSPNLGSGTLAKNIQYF.

V gene TRBV9 combines with J gene TRBJ2-1; a possible D gene is TRBD2 (5 bases). V was trimmed by 4 bases and J by 4 bases, leaving 9 bases between them. The CDR3 totals 13 residues. Germline V CDR1 and CDR2: SGDLS, YYNGEE. CDR3 DNA sequence: TGTGCCAGCAGCCCTAGCACTTACAATGAGCAGTTCTTC. This sequence encodes CASSPSTYNEQFF.

The chain uses TRBV5-1 and TRBJ2-3, with 10 bases identical to TRBD1. The CDR3 runs 16 residues. Trimming took 0 bases from V and 1 from J; bases not matched to a gene: 2. Germline CDR1 is SGHRS and CDR2 is YFSETQ. CDR3 coding DNA: TGCGCCAGCAGCTTGGGAGGGACAGGGGGCACAGATACGCAGTATTTT. Translating gives CASSLGGTGGTDTQYF.

V usage is TRBV3-1 (or the pseudogene TRBV3-2) and J usage is TRBJ1-6, with 7 bases identical to TRBD1. Germline CDR1 is LGHDT and CDR2 is YNNKEL (reference sequence). This CDR3 contains 19 residues. After removal of 0 bases from V and 7 bases from J, the junction contained 15 bases not matched to a gene. The CDR3 spells CASSQEGGQRTLRNSPLHF. CDR3 bases: TGTGCCAGCAGCCAAGAGGGGGGACAGAGGACCCTTAGGAATTCACCCCTCCACTTT.